This T cell receptor beta chain was identified during a study of CD8 T cells in ankylosing spondylitis. As concerns this clonotype: No antigen is known for it.

A single record per CDR3 protein comes from TCRdb applying MiXCR to the 5' RACE reads. This table has around 450,000 distinct CDR3 sequences, roughly 27% appearing once. General study results and limits: For ankylosing spondylitis blood, a TCR beta motif of about eight highly homologous variants appeared characteristic. Within matched ankylosing spondylitis synovial fluid, disease-linked clones were reportedly significantly enriched. Disease-linked clones were CD8+ and relatively rare in peripheral blood.

The source of this sequence is a male donor with ankylosing spondylitis. The sequencing sample was made of blood, either unsorted or a sorted T cell fraction (not recorded which).

The CDR3 spells CASSLGSRSYNEQFF. DNA of the CDR3: TGTGCCAGCAGCTTGGGTTCCCGCTCCTACAATGAGCAGTTCTTC. The chain links TRBV7-9 to TRBJ2-1; D gene unclear. The CDR3 consists of 15 residues. Trimming took off 3 bases at V and 0 bases at J, with 9 bases between the two ends. Germline CDR1 reads SEHNR; CDR2 reads FQNEAQ (reference sequence).